This T cell receptor beta chain was recovered during a study of early T cells in non-severe SARS-CoV-2 infection (dated by TCRdb to about 2021). Notes on the research overall: TCR sequencing used bulk RNA from unsorted whole blood, so alpha and beta chains could not be paired. What the authors observed across the whole study: VDJdb matching was skewed toward anti-spike CD8 responses and likely underestimated virus-specific expansions, missing private and CD4 specificities.

This was a case-control study nested in a cohort of healthcare workers in London, UK, who had nasopharyngeal swab PCR tests and blood samples taken every week. Healthcare workers were recruited between 23 and 31 March 2020, during the week of the UK lockdown, and were followed weekly for up to about 16 weeks. A note on this clonotype: Which antigen it targets is not known. The record has no base qualities; no much larger clone is one base away.

V is cut back by 5 bases and J by 2 bases, with 3 bases in the junction unmatched. Sequences ENHRY (CDR1) and SYGVKD (CDR2) are obtained from the germline V gene. The CDR3 starts with the cysteine, ends with the phenylalanine, and has 14 residues. Left in the record is the CDR3 DNA by itself, 42 bases read in frame from the first base. Libraries were prepared through 5' RACE. Sequencing used a NextSeq 500. In the TCR library protocol, unique molecular identifiers were attached to individual cDNA molecules to correct for PCR bias and sequencing error. TCR alpha and beta chains were both sequenced, and the abundances of alpha and beta sequences in each sample were closely correlated with each other. In the authors' own workflow: V gene, J gene and CDR3 annotation of TCR sequences was performed with Decombinator V4. TCRs were defined as expanded if a significant change between any two time points was detected under a Poisson model with p below 0.0001. TCR abundances were normalised to the total number of TCRs sequenced per sample and expressed as counts per million. TRAV1-2 paired with TRAJ12, TRAJ20 or TRAJ33 defined MAIT TCRs, while TRAV10 paired with TRAJ18 defined iNKT TCRs. VDJdb, accessed 1 November 2021, was searched for CMV, EBV and SARS-CoV-2 annotated TCRs, excluding TCRs annotated for multiple antigens. In-frame beta chains were kept once TCRdb had trimmed the public reads at Q25 with fastp and called clones with MiXCR. A single entry per CDR3 protein holds the most common genes and DNA from its merged rows. The V and J calls were not made by the authors but by TCRdb's processing. Within this sample are more than 95,000 distinct CDR3 sequences, with just under 15% of them counted one time only. Jointly, the top ten make up less than 25% of the sample.

The chain was built from TRBV10-3 and TRBJ2-7, and 10 junction bases match TRBD1. Sequencing input: whole blood. This clonotype was obtained from an adult who was a healthcare worker with PCR-confirmed SARS-CoV-2 infection or an uninfected control (not recorded which). DNA sequence: TGTGCCATCAGTCCGGGACAGGGGCCCTACGAGCAGTACTTC. Its protein product is CAISPGQGPYEQYF.